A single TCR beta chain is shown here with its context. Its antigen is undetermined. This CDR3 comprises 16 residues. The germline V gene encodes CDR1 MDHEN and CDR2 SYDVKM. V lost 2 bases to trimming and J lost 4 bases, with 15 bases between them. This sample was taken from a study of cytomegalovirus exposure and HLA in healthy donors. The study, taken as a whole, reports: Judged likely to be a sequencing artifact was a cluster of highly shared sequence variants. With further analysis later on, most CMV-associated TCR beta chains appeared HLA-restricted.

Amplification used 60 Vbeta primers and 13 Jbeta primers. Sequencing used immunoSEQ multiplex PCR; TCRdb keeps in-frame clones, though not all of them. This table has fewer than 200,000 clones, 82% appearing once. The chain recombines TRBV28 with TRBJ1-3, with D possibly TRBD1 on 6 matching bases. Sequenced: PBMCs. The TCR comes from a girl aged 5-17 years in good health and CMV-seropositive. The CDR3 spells CASSLMARGWGNTIYF. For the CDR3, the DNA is TGTGCCAGCAGTTTAATGGCCAGGGGCTGGGGAAACACCATATATTTT.